Below are 21 T cell receptor beta chains sequenced from a single sample in a study of post-analysis software for immune sequencing data. General study points: In patients, TRBV5-6, TRBV5-1 and TRBV20-1 belonged to four or five TRBV segments found more frequently than in controls.

These receptors are not linked to any known antigen. The TCR beta cDNA libraries contained unique molecular identifiers. Each CDR3 protein gets one entry after TCRdb re-called the PCR reads with MiXCR. The sample has 650,000 to 900,000 distinct CDR3 sequences; 40% to 55% are singletons. Sequencing input: blood. Source of these receptors: a girl aged 10 to 17 with multiple sclerosis.

There are a few counts of this clonotype. The gene calls are TRBV6-6 and TRBJ1-2; TRBD1 agrees at 8 bases. CDR1 is MNHNY and CDR2 is SVGAGI in the germline V gene (reference sequence). This CDR3 has 15 amino acids. J was trimmed by 6 bases and V by 2 bases; bases with no gene match: 8. The CDR3 sequence: CASSYGNRGADGYTF. In nucleotides, the CDR3 is TGTGCCAGCAGTTACGGGAACAGGGGGGCGGATGGCTACACCTTC.

In its sample, this clonotype was seen many times. The V call is TRBV12-3 or TRBV12-4, the J call TRBJ1-2; D remains ambiguous. The CDR3 is made up of 14 amino acids. Trimming took off 0 bases at V and 2 bases at J, with 7 bases between the two ends. Here the CDR3 DNA reads TGTGCCAGCAGTTTAGCGGGCACCAACTATGGCTACACCTTC. It encodes CASSLAGTNYGYTF.

This clonotype was detected only a few times. The V call is TRBV29-1, the J call TRBJ2-3, with D tentatively TRBD1 or TRBD2 (5 bases each). Germline V CDR1 and CDR2: SQVTM, ANQGSEA. The CDR3 has 13 residues. V was trimmed by 6 bases and J by 5 bases, leaving 15 bases between them. Here the CDR3 DNA reads TGCAGCGTCCAGGGAGAGGGTGTAGATACGCAGTATTTT. Translating gives CSVQGEGVDTQYF.

This clonotype turned up a few times. V usage is TRBV20-1 and J usage is TRBJ2-7, with 8 bases that match TRBD2. Germline lookup yields CDR1 DFQATT and CDR2 SNEGSKA (reference sequence). The J segment lost 6 bases and the V segment lost 5 bases, leaving 12 bases of the junction unmatched. The CDR3 runs to 14 residues. CDR3 amino acids: CSAPRGGHGGEQYF. CDR3 coding DNA: TGCAGTGCTCCCCGGGGGGGTCACGGTGGCGAGCAGTACTTC.

The chain joins TRBV6-5 to TRBJ2-3; D call uncertain. Germline CDR1 reads MNHEY; CDR2 reads SVGAGI. V lost 2 bases and J lost 4, with 7 bases in between. The CDR3 sequence is 13 residues long. CDR3 nucleotide sequence: TGTGCCAGCAGTTACGCACGAGCAGATACGCAGTATTTT. Translation gives CASSYARADTQYF.

With respect to this clonotype: A read error may account for a junction end that differs from germline. The chain uses TRBV18 and TRBJ2-5; D call uncertain. Near its end, the DNA agrees better with TRBJ2-7, so the J call may be wrong. CDR3 size: 11 residues. Germline CDR1 reads KGHSH; CDR2 reads LQKENI. Written as DNA, the CDR3 is TGTGTCAGCTCACCACGCTACGAGCAGTACTTC. Protein product: CVSSPRYEQYF.

This chain uses TRBV7-2 with TRBJ2-2; 9 bases are shared with TRBD1. V trimming: 5 bases; J trimming: 6 bases; junction bases outside the gene matches: 7. Per the germline V gene, CDR1 is SGHTA and CDR2 is FQGNSA. The CDR3 contains 15 residues. The CDR3 spells CASSPDRGGAGELFF. The CDR3 bases are TGTGCCAGCAGCCCAGACAGGGGGGGCGCCGGGGAGCTGTTTTTT.

This clonotype came up a few times. This chain links TRBV10-3 with TRBJ2-7, with D perhaps TRBD1 (5 bases). V was shortened by 2 bases and J by 7 bases, with 15 bases between the two germline ends. Germline assignment: CDR1 ENHRY and CDR2 SYGVKD. The CDR3 is 14 residues long. In nucleotides, the CDR3 is TGTGCCATCAGTGAGCCCTGGGGCGTGGGGGAGCAGTACTTC. This codes for CAISEPWGVGEQYF.

The gene calls are TRBV6-2 or TRBV6-3 and TRBJ2-7; 10 bases agree with TRBD1. The CDR3 is 15 residues long. Germline lookup yields CDR1 MNHEY and CDR2 SVGEGT. V gave up 5 bases and J gave up 4 bases; unmatched junction bases: 8. The CDR3 DNA reads TGTGCCAGCAGTCCCGGACAGGGGGTGATGTACGAGCAGTACTTC. This translates into CASSPGQGVMYEQYF.

The gene calls are TRBV29-1 and TRBJ2-5; maybe TRBD2 (6 bases). Near its end, the DNA agrees better with TRBJ2-7, so the J call may be wrong. The CDR3 covers 13 residues. The germline V gene encodes CDR1 SQVTM and CDR2 ANQGSEA. The CDR3 reads CSVEELAGYEQYF. CDR3 DNA: TGCAGCGTTGAAGAACTAGCCGGCTACGAGCAGTACTTC.

The gene calls are TRBV20-1 and TRBJ1-2; no clear D. The CDR3 sequence is 13 residues long. Germline CDR1 reads DFQATT; CDR2 reads SNEGSKA (reference sequence). V lost 1 base and J 5 bases, leaving 11 bases between the germline ends. CDR3 sequence (DNA): TGCAGTGCTAGAGGCGGGGATACTTATGGCTACACCTTC. Its translation is CSARGGDTYGYTF.

This clonotype was picked up a small number of times. This CDR3 is CASSYSIANPTQYF. Written as DNA, the CDR3 is TGTGCCAGCAGTTACTCGATTGCGAACCCGACGCAGTATTTT. The chain links TRBV6-2 or TRBV6-3 to TRBJ2-3; D not resolved. The germline gives CDR1 MNHEY, CDR2 SVGEGT. V was pared by 0 bases and J by 9 bases, with 13 bases between. The CDR3 contains 14 residues.

J is TRBJ2-5 and V is TRBV7-2, with 9 bases lining up with TRBD1. The J segment lost 4 bases and the V segment lost 2 bases, leaving 11 bases of the junction unmatched. Germline-derived CDR1 and CDR2 are SGHTA and FQGNSA. The length of the CDR3 is 17 residues. The CDR3 spells CASSLTRDRVAGETQYF. The CDR3 coding sequence is TGTGCCAGCAGCTTAACCCGGGACAGGGTCGCGGGAGAGACCCAGTACTTC.

This clonotype has just one count. V and J are TRBV11-2 and TRBJ2-5; 13 nucleotides align to TRBD2. Per the germline V gene, CDR1 is SGHAT and CDR2 is FQNNGV. This CDR3 has 19 residues. Losses at the gene ends were 4 bases for V and 6 bases for J; bases not matched to a gene: 17. The CDR3, as DNA: TGTGCCAGCAGCTCCCGGACTAGCGGGAGTTTGAGGGACTCGAAGACCCAGTACTTC. It translates to CASSSRTSGSLRDSKTQYF.

This sequence joins TRBV7-9 and TRBJ2-7; 10 nucleotides line up with TRBD2. CDR1 and CDR2 from the germline V gene are SEHNR and FQNEAQ (reference sequence). J was trimmed by 3 bases and V by 0 bases; bases with no gene match: 8. CDR3 size: 17 residues. The chain's CDR3 is CASSLAQGLATHYEQYF. The CDR3, as DNA: TGTGCCAGCAGCTTAGCGCAGGGACTAGCGACTCACTACGAGCAGTACTTC.

This clonotype was detected ten times or more. This chain joins TRBV6-6 and TRBJ2-5, with unresolved D. V was pared by 0 bases and J by 5 bases, with 13 bases between. This CDR3 has 15 amino acids. From germline, CDR1 is MNHNY and CDR2 SVGAGI (reference sequence). CDR3: CASSYSVGLVETQYF. DNA of the CDR3: TGTGCCAGCAGTTACTCAGTAGGTCTGGTGGAGACCCAGTACTTC.

This chain links TRBV12-3 or TRBV12-4 with TRBJ2-1, with 11 bases aligning to TRBD2. CDR3 length equals 14 residues. Trimming cost V 10 bases and J 4 bases; bases outside gene matches: 6. CDR3 sequence reads: CATCTSGGYNEQFF. The CDR3 DNA follows: TGTGCCACCTGTACTAGCGGGGGTTACAATGAGCAGTTCTTC.

J is TRBJ1-2 and V is TRBV29-1; TRBD1 might be the D (5 bases). The CDR3 spans 13 residues. CDR1 SQVTM and CDR2 ANQGSEA come from the germline V gene. Deletions cut 5 bases from V and 4 bases from J, with 14 bases between. DNA of the CDR3: TGCAGCGTTATAAGACGGGACTTCTATGGCTACACCTTC. It specifies CSVIRRDFYGYTF.

Here the CDR3 reads CASRSAGSWETQYF. The CDR3 coding sequence is TGTGCCAGCAGATCAGCCGGGTCGTGGGAGACCCAGTACTTC. This chain connects TRBV6-1 to TRBJ2-5, with D unclear. This CDR3 is 14 amino acids long. In germline, CDR1 is MNHNS, CDR2 SASEGT. Trimming left V 6 bases short and J 5 bases short, with 16 bases between.

The CDR3 DNA sequence: TGTGCCAGCAGCTACCGGGACAAAGCCTACGAGCAGTACTTC. It codes for CASSYRDKAYEQYF. V and J are TRBV7-6 and TRBJ2-4, with D possibly TRBD1 on 6 matching bases. The closer fit of TRBJ2-7 to the DNA end suggests the J call may be wrong. CDR1 and CDR2 from the germline V gene are SGHVS and FNYEAQ. The CDR3 covers 14 residues.

The gene calls are TRBV29-1 and TRBJ2-1, with TRBD2 as a possible D gene (7 bases). Trimming cost V 3 bases and J 5 bases, with 11 bases left between them. CDR1 SQVTM and CDR2 ANQGSEA come from the germline V gene. The CDR3 runs to 13 residues. Here the CDR3 reads CSVDKGGDNEQFF. For the CDR3, the DNA is TGCAGCGTTGACAAGGGGGGGGACAATGAGCAGTTCTTC.